These 21 T cell receptor beta chains share one sample of origin, sequenced in a study of early T cells in non-severe SARS-CoV-2 infection. TCRdb fed the 5' RACE reads into MiXCR, producing one record per CDR3 protein. This sample carries roughly 55,000 distinct CDR3 sequences, approximately 6.2% of them seen once, and the ten largest clones take 3% to 4%. Sample: whole blood. These receptors came from an adult who was a healthcare worker with PCR-confirmed SARS-CoV-2 infection or an uninfected control (not recorded which).

This clonotype was seen repeatedly, ten times or more. At one boundary the junction diverges from the germline segment, which might be a read error. The chain combines TRBV7-7 with TRBJ1-5; D is ambiguous. Germline V gene lookup returns CDR1 SSHAT and CDR2 FNYEAQ (reference sequence). The CDR3 is made up of 15 amino acids. CDR3 in DNA: TGTGCTAGCAGCTTAAAGCCCAGCTACAATCAGCCCCAGCATTTT. Protein product: CASSLKPSYNQPQHF.

This clonotype was seen a few times. The chain couples TRBV6-5 to TRBJ2-1; 10 bases are a match to TRBD1. Losses at the gene ends were 10 bases for V and 8 bases for J; bases not matched to a gene: 11. This CDR3 contains 14 residues. The germline V gene encodes CDR1 MNHEY and CDR2 SVGAGI. For the CDR3, the DNA is TGTGCCACCCGGACAGGGGGAATTGTCTATGAGCAGTTCTTC. Amino acid sequence: CATRTGGIVYEQFF.

This clonotype has ten or more counts. The J gene is TRBJ1-5, the V gene TRBV12-3 or TRBV12-4; D unclear. The CDR3 sequence is 14 residues long. V was pared by 6 bases and J by 8 bases, with 17 bases between. CDR3 coding DNA: TGTGCCAGCAGGGGGAACGGGAGGGAAAAGCCCCAGCATTTT. It codes for CASRGNGREKPQHF.

This clonotype has ten or more counts. The chain uses TRBV18 and TRBJ2-6, with D unclear. V was cut by 3 bases and J by 0 bases, with 18 bases left in between. The CDR3 has 19 amino acids. CDR1 is KGHSH and CDR2 is LQKENI in the germline V gene. The CDR3 reads CASSPGFGREVSGANVLTF. Here the CDR3 DNA reads TGTGCCAGCTCACCTGGCTTCGGAAGGGAAGTCTCTGGGGCCAACGTCCTGACTTTC.

This clonotype has a single count. This may be a read error: a much more frequent sequence differs by one nucleotide. The chain is built from TRBV18 and TRBJ1-1, with a possible D match to TRBD1 (5 bases). Looked up from germline, CDR1 is KGHSH and CDR2 is LQKENI. This CDR3 has 16 amino acids. V was pared by 3 bases and J by 1 base, with 15 bases between. The DNA of the CDR3 is TGTGCCAGCTCACCCCCGACAGCCCGGCCGAACACTGAAGCTTTCTTT. Protein sequence: CASSPPTARPNTEAFF.

This clonotype came up a few times. The rearrangement uses TRBV7-9 and TRBJ1-4; D remains unclear. CDR3 length: 13 residues. Germline lookup yields CDR1 SEHNR and CDR2 FQNEAQ (reference sequence). The V gene lost 3 bases and the J gene lost 4 bases, with 6 bases spanning the gap. In DNA, the CDR3 is TGTGCCAGCAGCTTTACCGATAATGAAAAACTGTTTTTT. Translated, it gives CASSFTDNEKLFF.

This clonotype turned up a few times. The V call is TRBV10-3, the J call TRBJ2-3; TRBD1 matches 9 bases. CDR3 size: 14 residues. Germline V gene lookup returns CDR1 ENHRY and CDR2 SYGVKD. V dropped 4 bases and J dropped 4; count of bases not matched to a gene: 3. The CDR3 nucleotides are TGTGCCATCAGTGTGGGACAGGGCGCAGATACGCAGTATTTT. This translates into CAISVGQGADTQYF.

This clonotype was found a few times. The chain uses TRBV7-6 and TRBJ2-7, with 9 bases fitting TRBD1. The V segment lost 5 bases and the J segment 3 bases; nucleotides outside the gene matches: 5. Germline V gene sequence: CDR1 SGHVS, CDR2 FNYEAQ. The CDR3 is 14 residues long. The CDR3 sequence: CASSPEGQGYEQYF. The CDR3 bases are TGTGCCAGCAGCCCCGAGGGACAGGGCTACGAGCAGTACTTC.

This clonotype was picked up many times. The V gene is TRBV12-3 or TRBV12-4, the J gene TRBJ1-2; no reliable D call. The CDR3 sequence is 14 residues long. V lost 5 bases and J lost 7, with 17 bases in between. The CDR3 sequence is CASSRRETTAGYTF. CDR3 DNA: TGTGCCAGCAGTCGAAGAGAAACAACGGCTGGCTACACCTTC.

This rearrangement joins TRBV4-3 to TRBJ1-2; D perhaps matches TRBD1 (6 bases). V lost 4 bases and J lost 4, with 19 bases in between. The length of the CDR3 is 16 residues. The germline CDR1 and CDR2 sequences are LGHNA and YSLEER. The CDR3 sequence: CASSPDPDSPFYGYTF. In DNA, the CDR3 is TGCGCCAGCAGCCCGGACCCGGACAGTCCATTCTATGGCTACACCTTC.

On this clonotype itself: This may stem from a read error, because a much larger clone lies one nucleotide away. The V gene is TRBV19, the J gene TRBJ1-2, with 7 bases that match TRBD1. Per the germline V gene, CDR1 is LNHDA and CDR2 is SQIVND (reference sequence). The CDR3 extends over 15 amino acids. CDR3 DNA: TGTGCCAATAGTATCATTCAGGGACAGAACTATGGCTACACCTTC. Protein sequence: CANSIIQGQNYGYTF. Filled out from reference TRBV19 and TRBJ1-2, the complete variable domain reads DGGITQSPKYLFRKEGQNVTLSCEQNLNHDAMYWYRQDPGQGLRLIYYSQIVNDFQKGDIAEGYSVSREKKESFPLTVTSAQKNPTAFYLCANSIIQGQNYGYTFGSGTRLTVV.

In this sample, this clonotype turned up many times. The rearrangement joins TRBV7-9 to TRBJ1-2, with 8 bases matching TRBD1. Germline V gene sequence: CDR1 SEHNR, CDR2 FQNEAQ (reference sequence). V shed 4 bases, J shed 4 bases, and the junction held 8 bases outside the gene matches. This CDR3 comprises 15 residues. The CDR3 DNA follows: TGTGCCAGCAGCTACACGACAGGGGTCGGCTATGGCTACACCTTC. This sequence encodes CASSYTTGVGYGYTF.

This clonotype was found many times. This rearrangement joins TRBV7-9 to TRBJ2-5; no clear D gene. The CDR3 loop spans 12 amino acids. Germline V lookup: CDR1 SEHNR, CDR2 FQNEAQ (reference sequence). V was pared by 5 bases and J by 0 bases, with 4 bases between. The CDR3 is CASSRYQETQYF. In nucleotides, the CDR3 is TGTGCCAGCAGCCGGTACCAAGAGACCCAGTACTTC.

This chain uses TRBV5-1 with TRBJ2-5, with 11 bases fitting TRBD2. The CDR3 is 17 amino acids. J gave up 1 base and V 4 bases, and 9 bases lay outside the gene matches. Germline-derived CDR1 and CDR2 are SGHRS and YFSETQ. CDR3 amino acids: CASSRPGTSGTQETQYF. The DNA for the CDR3 is TGCGCCAGCAGCCGGCCCGGGACTAGCGGCACCCAAGAGACCCAGTACTTC.

This clonotype showed up many times. The V call is TRBV2, the J call TRBJ2-3, with TRBD1 matching over 10 bases. With V trimmed by 6 bases and J by 0 bases, 12 bases remained unmatched. This CDR3 region has 18 residues. From germline, CDR1 is SNHLY and CDR2 FYNNEI. Here the CDR3 reads CASRVPGQGMISTDTQYF. CDR3 DNA: TGTGCCAGCAGGGTCCCGGGACAGGGGATGATTAGCACAGATACGCAGTATTTT.

V and J are TRBV11-2 and TRBJ2-1; D could derive from TRBD1 or TRBD2 (5 bases each). The germline V gene encodes CDR1 SGHAT and CDR2 FQNNGV. Between the trimmed V and J ends, which lost 5 bases and 6 bases, there was a span of 17 bases. CDR3 length: 15 amino acids. CDR3 DNA: TGTGCCAGCAGCCTGACTACAGGTCCGCTCAATGAGCAGTTCTTC. Protein sequence: CASSLTTGPLNEQFF.

This clonotype occurred many times. The chain joins TRBV6-5 to TRBJ2-7; a possible D gene is TRBD1 (6 bases). Germline CDR1 MNHEY, CDR2 SVGAGI. The CDR3 consists of 13 residues. Trimming removed 6 bases from V and 1 base from J, with 10 bases in between. Here the CDR3 reads CASSAQGSYEQYF. CDR3 coding DNA: TGTGCCAGCAGCGCACAGGGTTCCTACGAGCAGTACTTC.

This clonotype was counted only a few times. The V gene is TRBV11-2, the J gene TRBJ2-1; D is unclear. The CDR3 contains 13 residues. V was cut by 1 base and J by 4 bases, with 5 bases left in between. From germline, CDR1 is SGHAT and CDR2 FQNNGV. Here the CDR3 reads CASSLGNYNEQFF. The DNA for the CDR3 is TGTGCCAGCAGCTTAGGCAATTACAATGAGCAGTTCTTC.

The chain has TRBV10-3 and TRBJ1-6; no clear D gene. V was pared by 2 bases and J by 6 bases, with 2 bases between. Germline CDR1 and CDR2: ENHRY and SYGVKD. This CDR3 spans 12 amino acids. In nucleotides, the CDR3 is TGTGCCATCAGTGAGGCTAATTCACCCCTCCACTTT. It specifies CAISEANSPLHF.

The sample holds many counts of this clonotype. The V call is TRBV10-3, the J call TRBJ2-5; 8 bases are shared with TRBD2. V was clipped by 0 bases and J by 2 bases; unmatched bases: 2. Germline CDR1 ENHRY, CDR2 SYGVKD. The CDR3 consists of 15 residues. The CDR3 DNA sequence: TGTGCCATCAGTGAGTCCGGCGGGGGGCAAGAGACCCAGTACTTC. It encodes CAISESGGGQETQYF.

The sample holds a few counts of this clonotype. This chain connects TRBV28 to TRBJ1-2; no reliable D call. Germline V gives CDR1 MDHEN, CDR2 SYDVKM. V was clipped by 6 bases and J by 1 base, with 6 bases between them. This CDR3 region has 12 residues. The CDR3, as DNA: TGTGCCAGCAGCCCTCGTAACTATGGCTACACCTTC. This translates into CASSPRNYGYTF.